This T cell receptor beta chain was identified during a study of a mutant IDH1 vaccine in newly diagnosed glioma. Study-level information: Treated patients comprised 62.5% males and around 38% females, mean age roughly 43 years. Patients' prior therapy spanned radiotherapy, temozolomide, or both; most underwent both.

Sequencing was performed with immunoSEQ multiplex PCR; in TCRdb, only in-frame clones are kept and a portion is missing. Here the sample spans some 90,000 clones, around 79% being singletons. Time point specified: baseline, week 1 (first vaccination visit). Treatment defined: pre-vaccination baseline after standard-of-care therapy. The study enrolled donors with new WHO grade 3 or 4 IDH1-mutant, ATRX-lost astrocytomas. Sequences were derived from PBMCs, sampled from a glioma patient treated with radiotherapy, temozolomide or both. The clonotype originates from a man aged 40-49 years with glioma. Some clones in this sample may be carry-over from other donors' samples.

CDR3 nucleotide sequence: TGTGCCAGCAGCACACCGACAGGGCCCTCTGGAAACACCATATATTTT. Amino acids: CASSTPTGPSGNTIYF. The gene calls are TRBV5-4 and TRBJ1-3; 7 nucleotides agree with TRBD1. The CDR3 has 16 residues. Trimming cost V 4 bases and J 0 bases; bases outside gene matches: 7. The germline CDR1 and CDR2 sequences are SGHNT and YYREEE (reference sequence).